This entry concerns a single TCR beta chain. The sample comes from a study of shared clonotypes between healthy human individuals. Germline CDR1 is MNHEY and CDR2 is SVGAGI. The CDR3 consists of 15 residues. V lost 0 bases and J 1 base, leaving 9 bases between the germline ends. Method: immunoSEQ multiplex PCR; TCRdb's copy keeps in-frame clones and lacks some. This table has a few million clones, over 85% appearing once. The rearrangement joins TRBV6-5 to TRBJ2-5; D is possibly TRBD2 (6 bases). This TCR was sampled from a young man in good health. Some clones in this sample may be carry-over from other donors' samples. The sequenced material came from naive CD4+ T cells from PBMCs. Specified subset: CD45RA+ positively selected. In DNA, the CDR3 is TGTGCCAGCAGTTACTCGGGGAGGTTCCAAGAGACCCAGTACTTC. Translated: CASSYSGRFQETQYF.